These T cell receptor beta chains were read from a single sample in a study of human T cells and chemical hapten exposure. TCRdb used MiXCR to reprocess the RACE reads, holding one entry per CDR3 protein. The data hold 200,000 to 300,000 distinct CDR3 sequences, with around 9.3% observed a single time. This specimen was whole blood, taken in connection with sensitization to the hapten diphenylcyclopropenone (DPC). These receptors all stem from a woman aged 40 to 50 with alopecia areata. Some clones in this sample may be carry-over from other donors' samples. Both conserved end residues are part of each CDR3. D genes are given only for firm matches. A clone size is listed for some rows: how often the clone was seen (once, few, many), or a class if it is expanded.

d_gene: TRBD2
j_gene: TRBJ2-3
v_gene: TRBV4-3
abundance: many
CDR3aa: CASSQDRASGFTDTQYF
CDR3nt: TGCGCCAGCAGCCAAGATAGGGCTAGCGGGTTCACAGATACGCAGTATTTT

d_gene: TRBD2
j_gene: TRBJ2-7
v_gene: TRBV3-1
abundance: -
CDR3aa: CASSSIAGRHEQYF
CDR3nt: TGTGCCAGCAGCTCCATAGCGGGACGCCACGAGCAGTACTTC

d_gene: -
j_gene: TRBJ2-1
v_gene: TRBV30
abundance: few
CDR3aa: CAYGPTSIEQFF
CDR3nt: TGTGCATATGGTCCCACTAGTATTGAGCAGTTCTTC

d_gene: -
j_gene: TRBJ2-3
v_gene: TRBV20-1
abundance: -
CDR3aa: CSAPRLQPTDTQYF
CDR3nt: TGCAGTGCTCCTCGACTCCAGCCCACAGATACGCAGTATTTT

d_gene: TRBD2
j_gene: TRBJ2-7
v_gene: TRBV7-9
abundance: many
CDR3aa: CASSFIRDYSYEQYF
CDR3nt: TGTGCCAGCAGCTTCATCCGGGACTACTCCTACGAGCAGTACTTC

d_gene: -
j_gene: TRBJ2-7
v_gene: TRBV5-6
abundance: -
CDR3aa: CASSPGNRDFSYEQYF
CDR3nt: TGTGCCAGCAGCCCCGGCAACCGGGACTTCTCCTACGAGCAGTACTTC

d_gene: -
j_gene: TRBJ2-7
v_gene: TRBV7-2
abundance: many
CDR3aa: CASRSAGSSYEQYF
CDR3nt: TGTGCCAGCAGGTCTGCGGGTAGCTCCTACGAGCAGTACTTC

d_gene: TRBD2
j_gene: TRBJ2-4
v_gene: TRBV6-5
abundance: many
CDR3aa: CASRGGRVNNFEYF
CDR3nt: TGTGCCAGCCGGGGGGGAAGGGTAAATAATTTTGAGTACTTC

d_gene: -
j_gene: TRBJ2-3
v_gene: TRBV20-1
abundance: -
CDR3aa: CSARGGSTQYF
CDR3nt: TGCAGTGCTAGGGGGGGCTCTACGCAGTATTTT

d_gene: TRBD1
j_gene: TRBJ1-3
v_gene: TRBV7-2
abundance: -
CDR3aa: CASSVGQAAGNTIYF
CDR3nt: TGTGCCAGCAGCGTAGGACAGGCGGCTGGAAACACCATATATTTT

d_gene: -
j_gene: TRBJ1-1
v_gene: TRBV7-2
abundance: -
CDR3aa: CASSLASSGMNTEAFF
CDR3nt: TGTGCCAGCAGCTTAGCGTCTTCAGGAATGAACACTGAAGCTTTCTTT

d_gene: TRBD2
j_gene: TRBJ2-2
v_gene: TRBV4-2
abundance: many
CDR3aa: CASSQDFSLAGELFF
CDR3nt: TGTGCCAGCAGCCAAGATTTTTCACTAGCGGGGGAGCTGTTTTTT

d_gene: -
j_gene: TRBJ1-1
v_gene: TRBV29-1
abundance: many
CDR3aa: CSVVNSWGTEAFF
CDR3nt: TGCAGCGTTGTGAACAGCTGGGGGACTGAAGCTTTCTTT

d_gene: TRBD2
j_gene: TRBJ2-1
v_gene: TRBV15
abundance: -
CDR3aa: CATSTTSSEQFF
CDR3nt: TGTGCCACCAGCACGACTAGCTCTGAGCAGTTCTTC

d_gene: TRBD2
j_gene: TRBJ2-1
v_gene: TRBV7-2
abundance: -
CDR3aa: CASSWRAGGAYNEQFF
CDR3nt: TGTGCCAGCAGCTGGAGAGCGGGAGGGGCCTACAATGAGCAGTTCTTC

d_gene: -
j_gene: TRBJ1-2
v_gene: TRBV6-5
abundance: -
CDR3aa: CASSRTASYGYTF
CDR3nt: TGTGCCAGCAGTAGAACAGCCTCCTATGGCTACACCTTC

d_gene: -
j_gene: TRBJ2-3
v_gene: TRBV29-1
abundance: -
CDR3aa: CSVDRTLGTDTQYF
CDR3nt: TGCAGCGTTGATCGGACCCTGGGCACAGATACGCAGTATTTT

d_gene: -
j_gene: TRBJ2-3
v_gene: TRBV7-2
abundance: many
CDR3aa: CASSFSPNTDTQYF
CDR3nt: TGTGCCAGCAGCTTTTCTCCCAACACAGATACGCAGTATTTT

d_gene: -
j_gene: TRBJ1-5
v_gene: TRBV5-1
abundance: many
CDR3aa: CASSLWGGGTNQPQHF
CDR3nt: TGCGCCAGCAGCTTGTGGGGCGGGGGCACGAATCAGCCCCAGCATTTT

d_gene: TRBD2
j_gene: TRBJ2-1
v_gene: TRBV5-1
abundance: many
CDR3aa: CASSLKEGGRAYNEQFF
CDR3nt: TGCGCCAGCAGCTTGAAAGAGGGCGGGAGGGCCTACAATGAGCAGTTCTTC

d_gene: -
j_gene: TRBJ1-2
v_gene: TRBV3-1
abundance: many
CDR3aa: CASSQVWSGYTF
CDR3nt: TGTGCCAGCAGCCAAGTTTGGAGTGGCTACACCTTC

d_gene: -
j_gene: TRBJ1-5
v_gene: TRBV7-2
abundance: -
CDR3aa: CASSLSSGQPQHF
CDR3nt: TGTGCCAGCAGCTTAAGTTCAGGGCAGCCCCAGCATTTT

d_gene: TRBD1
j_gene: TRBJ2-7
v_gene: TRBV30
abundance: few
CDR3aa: CASPICEGQVYEQYF
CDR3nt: TGTGCCTCCCCGATTTGCGAGGGACAGGTCTACGAGCAGTACTTC

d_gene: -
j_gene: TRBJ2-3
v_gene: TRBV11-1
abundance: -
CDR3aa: CASSTGTGTDTQYF
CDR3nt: TGTGCCAGCAGCACCGGGACCGGCACAGATACGCAGTATTTT

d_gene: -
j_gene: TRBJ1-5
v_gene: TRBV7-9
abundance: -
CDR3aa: CASSSGTFGGQPQHF
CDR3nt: TGTGCCAGCAGCTCAGGGACGTTCGGTGGTCAGCCCCAGCATTTT

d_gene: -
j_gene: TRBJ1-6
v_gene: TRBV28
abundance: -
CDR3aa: CASRLGGLTGSPLHF
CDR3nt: TGTGCCAGCAGACTCGGGGGGCTGACAGGATCACCCCTCCACTTT

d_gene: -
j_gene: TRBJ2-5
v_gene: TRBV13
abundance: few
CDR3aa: CASSPPLEGTQYF
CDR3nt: TGTGCCAGCAGCCCCCCCCTGGAGGGGACCCAGTACTTC

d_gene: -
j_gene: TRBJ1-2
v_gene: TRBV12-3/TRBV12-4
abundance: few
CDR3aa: CASSLEQDYGYTF
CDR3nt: TGTGCCAGCAGTTTAGAGCAGGACTATGGCTACACCTTC

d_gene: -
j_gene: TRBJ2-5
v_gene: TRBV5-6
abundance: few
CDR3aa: CASSSERGPGTQYF
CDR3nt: TGTGCCAGCAGCTCCGAGAGAGGCCCGGGGACCCAGTACTTC

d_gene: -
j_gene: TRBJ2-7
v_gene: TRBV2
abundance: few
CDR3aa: CASRPAWGGAYEQYF
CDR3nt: TGTGCCAGCAGGCCCGCCTGGGGCGGGGCCTACGAGCAGTACTTC

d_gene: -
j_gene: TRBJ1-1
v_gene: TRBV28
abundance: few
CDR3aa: CASSDTGPRRAFF
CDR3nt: TGTGCCAGCAGCGACACCGGGCCCAGGCGAGCTTTCTTT

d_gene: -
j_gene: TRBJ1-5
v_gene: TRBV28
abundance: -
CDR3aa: CASRRRTEYSNQPQHF
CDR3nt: TGTGCCAGCAGACGGCGGACGGAGTATAGCAATCAGCCCCAGCATTTT

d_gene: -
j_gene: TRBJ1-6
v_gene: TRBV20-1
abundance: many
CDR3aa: CSASHGRGRPNSPLHF
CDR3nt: TGCAGTGCTAGTCACGGGAGGGGACGGCCGAATTCACCCCTCCACTTT

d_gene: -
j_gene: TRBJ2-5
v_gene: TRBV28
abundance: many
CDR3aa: CASSLRVWGLRRGETQYF
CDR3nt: TGTGCCAGCAGTTTACGCGTGTGGGGGCTCCGGCGGGGAGAGACCCAGTACTTC

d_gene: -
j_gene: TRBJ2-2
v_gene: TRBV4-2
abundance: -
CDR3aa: CASSLRRAANTGELFF
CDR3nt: TGTGCCAGCAGCCTTAGGCGAGCGGCGAACACCGGGGAGCTGTTTTTT

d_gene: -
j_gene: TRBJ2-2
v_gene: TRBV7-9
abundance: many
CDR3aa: CASILKQGNTGELFF
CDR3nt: TGTGCCAGCATCCTAAAACAGGGGAACACCGGGGAGCTGTTTTTT

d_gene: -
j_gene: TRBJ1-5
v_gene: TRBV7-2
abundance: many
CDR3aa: CASSLAWGAGQPQHF
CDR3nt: TGTGCCAGCAGCTTAGCGTGGGGTGCTGGGCAGCCCCAGCATTTT

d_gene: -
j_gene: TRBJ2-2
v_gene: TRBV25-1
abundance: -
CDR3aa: CASSEFLSGPRNTGELFF
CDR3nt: TGTGCCAGCAGTGAATTCTTGTCCGGACCTCGAAACACCGGGGAGCTGTTTTTT

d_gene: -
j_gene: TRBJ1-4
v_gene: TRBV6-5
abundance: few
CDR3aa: CASSYSGVTNEKLFF
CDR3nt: TGTGCCAGCAGTTATTCGGGTGTCACTAATGAAAAACTGTTTTTT

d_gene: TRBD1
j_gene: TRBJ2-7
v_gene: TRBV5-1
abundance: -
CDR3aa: CASSSQGDSYEQYF
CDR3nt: TGCGCCAGCAGCTCACAGGGGGACTCCTACGAGCAGTACTTC

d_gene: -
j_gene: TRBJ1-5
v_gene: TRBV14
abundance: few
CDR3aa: CASSQEAGTENQPQHF
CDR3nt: TGTGCCAGCAGCCAAGAGGCCGGGACGGAGAATCAGCCCCAGCATTTT

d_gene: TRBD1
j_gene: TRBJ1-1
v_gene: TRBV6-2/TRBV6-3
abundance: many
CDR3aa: CASSKPGQGFTEAFF
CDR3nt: TGTGCCAGCAGTAAACCGGGACAGGGCTTCACTGAAGCTTTCTTT

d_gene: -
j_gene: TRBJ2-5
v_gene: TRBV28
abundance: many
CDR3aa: CASSSSWDGIQETQYF
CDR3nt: TGTGCCAGCAGTTCCAGTTGGGACGGAATCCAAGAGACCCAGTACTTC

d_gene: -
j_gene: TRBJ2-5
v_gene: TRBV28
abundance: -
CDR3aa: CASSFIPVQETQYF
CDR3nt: TGTGCCAGCAGTTTCATTCCGGTCCAAGAGACCCAGTACTTC